These 14 T cell receptor beta chains originate from one sample sequenced in a study of Tregs in tolerant kidney transplant recipients. Related graft donors supplied nonmyeloablative bone marrow transplants, and mixed chimerism was transient. The data were produced by immunoSEQ multiplex PCR, yet TCRdb's version contains in-frame clones alone and is incomplete. The specimen's table records 25,000 to 40,000 clones. The material sequenced was CD4+ T cells from blood (PBMCs), taken 24 months after the transplant. The receptors here all came from a human patient who received a combined kidney and bone marrow transplant. Some T cells may originate from the graft donor.

Concerning this clone itself: The read ends 3 residues early relative to the CDR3; the germline J gene fills the gap. The chain recombines TRBV30 with TRBJ1-1; 9 bases fit TRBD1. This CDR3 is built from 14 residues. The J segment lost 1 base and the V segment lost 4 bases, leaving 4 bases of the junction unmatched. Germline V gives CDR1 GTSNPN, CDR2 SVGIG (reference sequence). The covered CDR3 bases are TGTGCCTGGAAGGACAGGGGACAGAACACTGAA. Translation: CAWKDRGQNTE. The entire CDR3 is CAWKDRGQNTEAFF.

On this clone: The missing CDR3 end, 3 residues past where the read stops, is filled in from the germline J gene. The chain combines TRBV27 with TRBJ2-5; no definite D call. Trimming removed 5 bases from V and 2 bases from J, with 12 bases in between. Germline CDR1 reads MNHEY; CDR2 reads SMNVEV (reference sequence). The CDR3 length is 14 residues. The CDR3 here is CASSTTLNQETQYF. The DNA read from the CDR3 is TGTGCCAGCAGTACCACTCTAAATCAAGAGACC.

The CDR3 here is CASSIVSQGNQPQHF. The CDR3 DNA, read in part, is TGTGCCAGTAGTATAGTTTCACAGGGCAATCAGCCC. The chain combines TRBV19 with TRBJ1-5; weak D call: TRBD1 (5 bases). The CDR3 goes on 3 residues after the read ends, and that part is filled in from the germline J gene. The CDR3 is 15 residues long. The germline V gene has CDR1 LNHDA and CDR2 SQIVND (reference sequence). V dropped 1 base and J dropped 2 bases, with 9 bases sitting between them.

Points on this clone: The read ends 3 residues shy of where the CDR3 ends; the end is completed using the germline J gene. The chain employs TRBV30 and TRBJ1-4; no definite D call. CDR3 length: 11 amino acids. Germline CDR1 GTSNPN, CDR2 SVGIG (reference sequence). V gave up 3 bases and J gave up 5 bases, with 4 bases separating them. CDR3 residues: CAWRTNEKLFF. The sequenced part of the CDR3 DNA is TGTGCCTGGAGAACAAATGAAAAA.

With respect to this clone: Read sequence stops 3 residues before the CDR3 end, and the germline J gene provides the missing end. This sequence joins TRBV19 and TRBJ1-6; 7 bases map to TRBD1. Germline loops: CDR1 LNHDA, CDR2 SQIVND (reference sequence). The CDR3 has 15 amino acids. The ends lost 7 bases at V and 7 bases at J; junction bases unmatched: 10. The CDR3 reads CASTGQVGSNSPLHF. The covered CDR3 bases are TGTGCCAGTACCGGACAGGTGGGGAGCAATTCACCC.

With respect to this clone: Read data end 3 residues before the CDR3 end; the end is taken from the germline J gene. V is TRBV5-1 and J is TRBJ2-6, with a tentative D call TRBD2 (7 bases). V lost 4 bases, J lost 2 bases, and 10 bases lay in between. CDR1 and CDR2 from the germline V gene are SGHRS and YFSETQ. This CDR3 comprises 15 residues. CDR3 bases read: TGCGCCAGCAGCGAGGGGGGGACTGGGGCCAACGTC. Translating gives CASSEGGTGANV. The complete CDR3 sequence is CASSEGGTGANVLTF. Looking up the rest from reference TRBV5-1 and TRBJ2-6 gives the full variable domain: KAGVTQTPRYLIKTRGQQVTLSCSPISGHRSVSWYQQTPGQGLQFLFEYFSETQRNKGNFPGRFSGRQFSNSRSEMNVSTLELGDSALYLCASSEGGTGANVLTFGAGSRLTVL.

With respect to this clone: The CDR3 goes on 3 residues after the read ends, and that part is filled in from the germline J gene. This sequence joins TRBV19 and TRBJ1-4; D possibly corresponds to TRBD1 (5 bases). Germline-derived CDR1 and CDR2 are LNHDA and SQIVND (reference sequence). The length of the CDR3 is 17 residues. V shed 3 bases and J shed 7 bases, with 21 bases lying between them. The CDR3 here is CASSIWAPREEAEKLFF. The part of the CDR3 DNA that was read is TGTGCCAGTAGTATCTGGGCACCCAGGGAGGAGGCTGAAAAA. The full variable domain, rest sourced from reference TRBV19 and TRBJ1-4, is DGGITQSPKYLFRKEGQNVTLSCEQNLNHDAMYWYRQDPGQGLRLIYYSQIVNDFQKGDIAEGYSVSREKKESFPLTVTSAQKNPTAFYLCASSIWAPREEAEKLFFGSGTQLSVL.

About this clone: Read sequence stops 3 residues before the CDR3 end, and the germline J gene provides the missing end. This sequence joins TRBV2 and TRBJ2-5; tentatively, D is TRBD1 (6 bases). Deletions cut 5 bases from V and 2 bases from J, with 12 bases between. Germline lookup yields CDR1 SNHLY and CDR2 FYNNEI. The CDR3 extends over 14 amino acids. Here the CDR3 reads CASSLGTRQETQYF. The sequenced part of the CDR3 DNA is TGTGCCAGCAGTTTAGGGACAAGACAAGAGACC. Full variable domain (outside the CDR3, taken from reference TRBV2 and TRBJ2-5): EPEVTQTPSHQVTQMGQEVILRCVPISNHLYFYWYRQILGQKVEFLVSFYNNEISEKSEIFDDQFSVERPDGSNFTLKIRSTKLEDSAMYFCASSLGTRQETQYFGPGTRLLVL.

In the case of this clone: Read coverage stops 3 residues before the CDR3 terminus; the germline J gene supplies the remainder. This chain links TRBV5-6 with TRBJ1-2; 10 bases line up with TRBD1. CDR1 and CDR2 (germline): SGHDT, YYEEEE. The CDR3 extends over 13 amino acids. The CDR3 bases that were read are TGTGCCAGCAGCAGAGGACAGGGGGGAGGC. The encoded protein is CASSRGQGGG. In full, the CDR3 reads CASSRGQGGGYTF.

About this clone: The CDR3 end lies 3 residues beyond the end of the read and is filled in from the germline J gene. The same CDR3 arises from other DNA sequences in this sample as well. The chain joins TRBV11-2 to TRBJ2-5, with D unclear. This CDR3 is 12 amino acids long. Germline V gene lookup returns CDR1 SGHAT and CDR2 FQNNGV. With 2 bases removed from V and 3 bases from J, the gap between germline ends came to 4 bases. CDR3 in amino acids: CASSLYEETQYF. The CDR3 DNA, read in part, is TGTGCCAGCAGCTTATATGAAGAGACC.

This clone is labeled medium-sized based on frequency. The read comes to an end 3 residues before the CDR3 does, leaving the germline J gene to fill in the end. The chain joins TRBV5-1 to TRBJ1-1; D might be TRBD1 (6 bases). The V and J ends lost 1 base and 5 bases respectively, with 15 bases between them. CDR1 is SGHRS and CDR2 is YFSETQ in the germline V gene. This CDR3 spans 15 amino acids. The chain's CDR3 is CASSLRTDGGTEAFF. Partial CDR3 DNA: TGCGCCAGCAGCTTGAGGACAGACGGTGGAACTGAA.

A word on this clone: Sequencing ends 3 residues short of the CDR3 end; the germline J gene provides the rest. The chain joins TRBV7-3 to TRBJ2-3; TRBD2 aligns across 14 bases. V was clipped by 5 bases and J by 2 bases; unmatched bases: 6. The CDR3 spans 17 residues. Germline values: CDR1 SGHTA, CDR2 FQGTGA. The CDR3 reads CASSPRTSGRFTDTQYF. The CDR3 DNA, read in part, is TGTGCCAGCAGCCCGCGGACTAGCGGGAGGTTCACAGATACG.

About this clone itself: The missing CDR3 end, 3 residues past where the read stops, is filled in from the germline J gene. The chain joins TRBV19 to TRBJ1-2; 8 nucleotides agree with TRBD1. This CDR3 region has 15 residues. V lost 7 bases, J lost 1 base, and 8 bases stayed unmatched. CDR1 is LNHDA and CDR2 is SQIVND in the germline V gene (reference sequence). The sequenced CDR3 bases are TGTGCCAGTAAAGCGACAGGGGTCGATAACTATGGC. Protein: CASKATGVDNYG. The entire CDR3 protein is CASKATGVDNYGYTF.

A word on this clone: The CDR3 end falls 3 residues outside the read, so it is completed with the germline J gene. The chain uses TRBV5-1 and TRBJ2-1; possibly TRBD2 for D (5 bases). The CDR3 loop spans 13 amino acids. Germline CDR1 reads SGHRS; CDR2 reads YFSETQ. The ends were cut back, 0 bases at V and 7 bases at J, with 8 bases in the middle. CDR3 residues: CASSLGQRNEQFF. Partial CDR3 DNA: TGCGCCAGCAGCTTGGGGCAGCGGAATGAG.